This entry lists 17 T cell receptor beta chains sequenced from one sample in a study of cytomegalovirus exposure and HLA in healthy donors. The protocol was immunoSEQ multiplex PCR, while the TCRdb copy is restricted to in-frame clones and leaves out a portion. In the table there are a few hundred thousand clones, more than 80% of which are singletons. The sample comprised PBMCs. All receptors come from a woman between 18 and 30 years old in good health and CMV-seronegative.

V and J are TRBV10-3 and TRBJ2-3; no clear D gene. The CDR3 loop spans 11 amino acids. The V gene's germline CDR1 is ENHRY and CDR2 SYGVKD. V lost 8 bases and J lost 4, with 7 bases in between. CDR3: CAIGSPDTQYF. The CDR3, as DNA: TGTGCCATCGGCTCGCCAGATACGCAGTATTTT.

About this clone: This sample includes further DNA sequences coding for the same CDR3. The chain employs TRBV5-6 and TRBJ2-7; no definite D call. Trimming pared 0 bases from V and 1 base from J, leaving 8 bases between. From germline, CDR1 is SGHDT and CDR2 YYEEEE. This CDR3 comprises 14 residues. CDR3 sequence (DNA): TGTGCCAGCAGCTTGGCGGGTCTTTCCTACGAGCAGTACTTC. This sequence encodes CASSLAGLSYEQYF.

The J gene is TRBJ2-2, the V gene TRBV4-3, with D possibly matching TRBD2 (5 bases). Germline values: CDR1 LGHNA, CDR2 YSLEER. V lost 0 bases to trimming and J lost 2 bases, with 16 bases between them. The CDR3 loop spans 18 amino acids. The CDR3 coding sequence is TGCGCCAGCAGCCAAGATATATGGCCTCGGGATAACACCGGGGAGCTGTTTTTT. Its translation is CASSQDIWPRDNTGELFF.

J is TRBJ2-3 and V is TRBV7-8, with D perhaps TRBD2 (6 bases). The CDR3 length is 13 residues. V was trimmed by 5 bases and J by 6 bases, leaving 12 bases between them. The germline V gene has CDR1 SGHVS and CDR2 FQNEAQ. CDR3 protein: CASSLRRGDTQYF. The CDR3 coding sequence is TGTGCCAGCAGCCTCCGGAGGGGCGATACGCAGTATTTT.

This chain joins TRBV18 and TRBJ2-2, with a possible D match to TRBD1 (5 bases). The CDR3 spans 13 residues. The germline V gene has CDR1 KGHSH and CDR2 LQKENI. V lost 4 bases and J lost 6, with 9 bases in between. Here the CDR3 DNA reads TGTGCCAGCTCACTACACAGGTCCGGGGAGCTGTTTTTT. This gives the protein CASSLHRSGELFF.

The chain carries TRBV4-3 and TRBJ2-1, with D possibly matching TRBD2 (6 bases). V was clipped by 1 base and J by 4 bases, with 8 bases between them. CDR1 is LGHNA, CDR2 YSLEER, per germline. This CDR3 comprises 14 residues. CDR3 residues: CASSQVAGYNEQFF. The CDR3 bases are TGCGCCAGCAGCCAAGTGGCGGGGTACAATGAGCAGTTCTTC.

V usage is TRBV6-1 and J usage is TRBJ2-6; weak D call: TRBD1 (6 bases). This CDR3 is built from 15 residues. Germline loops: CDR1 MNHNS, CDR2 SASEGT. The V and J ends lost 6 bases and 0 bases respectively, with 9 bases between them. The CDR3 DNA reads TGTGCCAGCAGCAGGGGCTCCTCTGGGGCCAACGTCCTGACTTTC. Translation gives CASSRGSSGANVLTF.

The chain is built from TRBV10-3 and TRBJ2-7; 11 bases match TRBD1. The CDR3 length is 16 residues. Germline loops: CDR1 ENHRY, CDR2 SYGVKD. The ends lost 0 bases at V and 5 bases at J; junction bases unmatched: 6. The CDR3 sequence is CAISESRDRGADEQYF. Written as DNA, the CDR3 is TGTGCCATCAGTGAGTCGAGGGACAGGGGGGCCGACGAGCAGTACTTC.

Only a few counts were recorded for this clone. This sequence joins TRBV2 and TRBJ1-2, with TRBD1 identical over 12 bases. Germline V lookup: CDR1 SNHLY, CDR2 FYNNEI. The CDR3 contains 15 residues. The V gene end was trimmed by 6 bases and the J gene end by 0 bases; junction bases not matched to a gene: 2. The CDR3 loop reads CASRGQGASNYGYTF. DNA of the CDR3: TGTGCCAGCAGGGGACAGGGGGCTTCTAACTATGGCTACACCTTC. The whole variable domain, filled in from reference TRBV2 and TRBJ1-2, reads EPEVTQTPSHQVTQMGQEVILRCVPISNHLYFYWYRQILGQKVEFLVSFYNNEISEKSEIFDDQFSVERPDGSNFTLKIRSTKLEDSAMYFCASRGQGASNYGYTFGSGTRLTVV.

This clone was counted a few times. This CDR3 is CASTGQLYGYTF. In DNA form, the CDR3 reads TGTGCCAGCACCGGACAGCTCTATGGCTACACCTTC. V is TRBV28 and J is TRBJ1-2; D might be TRBD1 (6 bases). V dropped 7 bases and J dropped 4 bases, with 10 bases sitting between them. This CDR3 comprises 12 residues. CDR1 and CDR2 (germline): MDHEN, SYDVKM.

This chain connects TRBV6-5 to TRBJ2-7; D is unclear. Per the germline V gene, CDR1 is MNHEY and CDR2 is SVGAGI. V was pared by 8 bases and J by 6 bases, with 8 bases between. CDR3 length equals 10 residues. The CDR3 region has the DNA TGTGCCAGCGGTACGGGCGAGCAGTACTTC. Translating gives CASGTGEQYF.

This chain connects TRBV7-2 to TRBJ1-4; D call uncertain. Trimming took off 4 bases at V and 10 bases at J, with 7 bases between the two ends. CDR1 is SGHTA, CDR2 FQGNSA, per germline. The CDR3 length is 11 residues. CDR3 DNA sequence: TGTGCCAGCAGCTCCGGCGGAAAACTGTTTTTT. Protein sequence: CASSSGGKLFF. Using reference TRBV7-2 and TRBJ1-4 for the parts outside the CDR3, the full variable domain is GAGVSQSPSNKVTEKGKDVELRCDPISGHTALYWYRQSLGQGLEFLIYFQGNSAPDKSGLPSDRFSAERTGGSVSTLTIQRTQQEDSAVYLCASSSGGKLFFGSGTQLSVL.

CDR3 sequence reads: CASSFGLAGTNEQFF. The CDR3 region has the DNA TGTGCCAGCAGTTTCGGACTAGCGGGGACTAATGAGCAGTTCTTC. The chain combines TRBV27 with TRBJ2-1; 12 positions match TRBD2. Trimming took 3 bases from V and 7 from J; bases not matched to a gene: 4. Germline V gene lookup returns CDR1 MNHEY and CDR2 SMNVEV (reference sequence). The length of the CDR3 is 15 residues.

The chain combines TRBV15 with TRBJ2-7, with 15 bases identical to TRBD2. Germline V gene sequence: CDR1 LNHNV, CDR2 YYDKDF (reference sequence). The CDR3 runs 17 residues. Trimming removed 5 bases from V and 3 bases from J; junction bases left unmatched: 8. CDR3 sequence reads: CATSSLPGLAGGYEQYF. The CDR3 nucleotides are TGTGCCACCAGCTCCCTTCCGGGACTAGCGGGGGGCTACGAGCAGTACTTC.

The V gene is TRBV5-6, the J gene TRBJ2-1; TRBD1 matches 7 bases. The CDR3 sequence is 17 residues long. V shed 5 bases, J shed 0 bases, and the junction held 11 bases outside the gene matches. The V gene's germline CDR1 is SGHDT and CDR2 YYEEEE. CDR3 nucleotide sequence: TGTGCCAGCAGTTACAAGACCGGGACAGACTCCTACAATGAGCAGTTCTTC. As protein: CASSYKTGTDSYNEQFF.

The chain links TRBV7-6 to TRBJ2-1; 7 bases agree with TRBD2. The germline V gene encodes CDR1 SGHVS and CDR2 FNYEAQ. This CDR3 region has 15 residues. Trimming took 4 bases from V and 9 from J; bases not matched to a gene: 12. The chain's CDR3 is CASSSPPGGLGEQFF. The CDR3 DNA is TGTGCCAGCAGCTCGCCGCCGGGGGGTTTGGGTGAGCAGTTCTTC.

The chain combines TRBV6-1 with TRBJ1-5; no reliable D call. CDR3 length equals 14 residues. Trimming pared 2 bases from V and 4 bases from J, leaving 9 bases between. The germline V gene has CDR1 MNHNS and CDR2 SASEGT. The CDR3 region is CASSENGRNQPQHF. The CDR3 coding sequence is TGTGCCAGCAGTGAAAATGGCAGAAATCAGCCCCAGCATTTT.